This T cell receptor (beta chain) was documented in a study of shared clonotypes between healthy human individuals. Overall study context: A donor's plate count was three for CD4 naive and three for CD4 memory; CD8 naive had two and CD8 memory one. Whole-study findings and limits: Compared with clonotypes that all four donors shared, non-shared clonotypes had lower generation probabilities. Only blood was sampled; tissue repertoires likely differ.

In this sample, this clone turned up once. Its antigen remains unidentified. CDR1 KGHSH and CDR2 LQKENI come from the germline V gene. This CDR3 is 15 amino acids long. V was pared by 3 bases and J by 4 bases, with 6 bases of the junction left unmatched. Assay: immunoSEQ multiplex PCR; the TCRdb copy retains only in-frame clones and omits some. The sample lists millions of clones; 95% were seen once. The chain employs TRBV18 and TRBJ2-4, with 7 bases aligning to TRBD2. The clonotype originates from a man between 18 and 35 years old in good health. Sequencing was performed on naive CD4+ T cells sorted from blood. Subset here: CD45RA+ positively selected. Here the CDR3 reads CASSPQASGKNIQYF. CDR3 nucleotide sequence: TGTGCCAGCTCACCTCAGGCTAGCGGTAAAAACATTCAGTACTTC.